This TCR beta chain emerged from a study of T cells after yellow fever vaccination. Study-level results: Abundant bulk-derived clonotypes could contaminate FACS-sorted repertoires. Peaking on day 5 versus 15, the secondary response was faster but weaker. Subsequent to the booster, the majority of primary-vaccination clones reappeared (around 96% CD4, around 90% CD8).

CDR3 length equals 14 residues. After removal of 8 bases from V and 1 base from J, the junction contained 5 bases not matched to a gene. There are a few counts of this clonotype. The antigen remains undetermined. MiXCR, run by TCRdb on the 5' RACE reads, gives a single entry per CDR3 protein. This sample has some 340,000 distinct CDR3 sequences; approximately 4% occur once, and the top ten carry roughly 25%. The sample consisted of PBMCs, taken 5 days after the yellow fever booster vaccination. The gene calls are TRBV12-3 or TRBV12-4 and TRBJ1-3, with 7 bases lining up with TRBD1. This TCR came from a man between 18 and 29 years old who received the YFV17D yellow fever vaccine. In DNA form, the CDR3 reads TGTGCCAGCCTGTCGACAGGGTCTGGAAACACCATATATTTT. Translated: CASLSTGSGNTIYF.